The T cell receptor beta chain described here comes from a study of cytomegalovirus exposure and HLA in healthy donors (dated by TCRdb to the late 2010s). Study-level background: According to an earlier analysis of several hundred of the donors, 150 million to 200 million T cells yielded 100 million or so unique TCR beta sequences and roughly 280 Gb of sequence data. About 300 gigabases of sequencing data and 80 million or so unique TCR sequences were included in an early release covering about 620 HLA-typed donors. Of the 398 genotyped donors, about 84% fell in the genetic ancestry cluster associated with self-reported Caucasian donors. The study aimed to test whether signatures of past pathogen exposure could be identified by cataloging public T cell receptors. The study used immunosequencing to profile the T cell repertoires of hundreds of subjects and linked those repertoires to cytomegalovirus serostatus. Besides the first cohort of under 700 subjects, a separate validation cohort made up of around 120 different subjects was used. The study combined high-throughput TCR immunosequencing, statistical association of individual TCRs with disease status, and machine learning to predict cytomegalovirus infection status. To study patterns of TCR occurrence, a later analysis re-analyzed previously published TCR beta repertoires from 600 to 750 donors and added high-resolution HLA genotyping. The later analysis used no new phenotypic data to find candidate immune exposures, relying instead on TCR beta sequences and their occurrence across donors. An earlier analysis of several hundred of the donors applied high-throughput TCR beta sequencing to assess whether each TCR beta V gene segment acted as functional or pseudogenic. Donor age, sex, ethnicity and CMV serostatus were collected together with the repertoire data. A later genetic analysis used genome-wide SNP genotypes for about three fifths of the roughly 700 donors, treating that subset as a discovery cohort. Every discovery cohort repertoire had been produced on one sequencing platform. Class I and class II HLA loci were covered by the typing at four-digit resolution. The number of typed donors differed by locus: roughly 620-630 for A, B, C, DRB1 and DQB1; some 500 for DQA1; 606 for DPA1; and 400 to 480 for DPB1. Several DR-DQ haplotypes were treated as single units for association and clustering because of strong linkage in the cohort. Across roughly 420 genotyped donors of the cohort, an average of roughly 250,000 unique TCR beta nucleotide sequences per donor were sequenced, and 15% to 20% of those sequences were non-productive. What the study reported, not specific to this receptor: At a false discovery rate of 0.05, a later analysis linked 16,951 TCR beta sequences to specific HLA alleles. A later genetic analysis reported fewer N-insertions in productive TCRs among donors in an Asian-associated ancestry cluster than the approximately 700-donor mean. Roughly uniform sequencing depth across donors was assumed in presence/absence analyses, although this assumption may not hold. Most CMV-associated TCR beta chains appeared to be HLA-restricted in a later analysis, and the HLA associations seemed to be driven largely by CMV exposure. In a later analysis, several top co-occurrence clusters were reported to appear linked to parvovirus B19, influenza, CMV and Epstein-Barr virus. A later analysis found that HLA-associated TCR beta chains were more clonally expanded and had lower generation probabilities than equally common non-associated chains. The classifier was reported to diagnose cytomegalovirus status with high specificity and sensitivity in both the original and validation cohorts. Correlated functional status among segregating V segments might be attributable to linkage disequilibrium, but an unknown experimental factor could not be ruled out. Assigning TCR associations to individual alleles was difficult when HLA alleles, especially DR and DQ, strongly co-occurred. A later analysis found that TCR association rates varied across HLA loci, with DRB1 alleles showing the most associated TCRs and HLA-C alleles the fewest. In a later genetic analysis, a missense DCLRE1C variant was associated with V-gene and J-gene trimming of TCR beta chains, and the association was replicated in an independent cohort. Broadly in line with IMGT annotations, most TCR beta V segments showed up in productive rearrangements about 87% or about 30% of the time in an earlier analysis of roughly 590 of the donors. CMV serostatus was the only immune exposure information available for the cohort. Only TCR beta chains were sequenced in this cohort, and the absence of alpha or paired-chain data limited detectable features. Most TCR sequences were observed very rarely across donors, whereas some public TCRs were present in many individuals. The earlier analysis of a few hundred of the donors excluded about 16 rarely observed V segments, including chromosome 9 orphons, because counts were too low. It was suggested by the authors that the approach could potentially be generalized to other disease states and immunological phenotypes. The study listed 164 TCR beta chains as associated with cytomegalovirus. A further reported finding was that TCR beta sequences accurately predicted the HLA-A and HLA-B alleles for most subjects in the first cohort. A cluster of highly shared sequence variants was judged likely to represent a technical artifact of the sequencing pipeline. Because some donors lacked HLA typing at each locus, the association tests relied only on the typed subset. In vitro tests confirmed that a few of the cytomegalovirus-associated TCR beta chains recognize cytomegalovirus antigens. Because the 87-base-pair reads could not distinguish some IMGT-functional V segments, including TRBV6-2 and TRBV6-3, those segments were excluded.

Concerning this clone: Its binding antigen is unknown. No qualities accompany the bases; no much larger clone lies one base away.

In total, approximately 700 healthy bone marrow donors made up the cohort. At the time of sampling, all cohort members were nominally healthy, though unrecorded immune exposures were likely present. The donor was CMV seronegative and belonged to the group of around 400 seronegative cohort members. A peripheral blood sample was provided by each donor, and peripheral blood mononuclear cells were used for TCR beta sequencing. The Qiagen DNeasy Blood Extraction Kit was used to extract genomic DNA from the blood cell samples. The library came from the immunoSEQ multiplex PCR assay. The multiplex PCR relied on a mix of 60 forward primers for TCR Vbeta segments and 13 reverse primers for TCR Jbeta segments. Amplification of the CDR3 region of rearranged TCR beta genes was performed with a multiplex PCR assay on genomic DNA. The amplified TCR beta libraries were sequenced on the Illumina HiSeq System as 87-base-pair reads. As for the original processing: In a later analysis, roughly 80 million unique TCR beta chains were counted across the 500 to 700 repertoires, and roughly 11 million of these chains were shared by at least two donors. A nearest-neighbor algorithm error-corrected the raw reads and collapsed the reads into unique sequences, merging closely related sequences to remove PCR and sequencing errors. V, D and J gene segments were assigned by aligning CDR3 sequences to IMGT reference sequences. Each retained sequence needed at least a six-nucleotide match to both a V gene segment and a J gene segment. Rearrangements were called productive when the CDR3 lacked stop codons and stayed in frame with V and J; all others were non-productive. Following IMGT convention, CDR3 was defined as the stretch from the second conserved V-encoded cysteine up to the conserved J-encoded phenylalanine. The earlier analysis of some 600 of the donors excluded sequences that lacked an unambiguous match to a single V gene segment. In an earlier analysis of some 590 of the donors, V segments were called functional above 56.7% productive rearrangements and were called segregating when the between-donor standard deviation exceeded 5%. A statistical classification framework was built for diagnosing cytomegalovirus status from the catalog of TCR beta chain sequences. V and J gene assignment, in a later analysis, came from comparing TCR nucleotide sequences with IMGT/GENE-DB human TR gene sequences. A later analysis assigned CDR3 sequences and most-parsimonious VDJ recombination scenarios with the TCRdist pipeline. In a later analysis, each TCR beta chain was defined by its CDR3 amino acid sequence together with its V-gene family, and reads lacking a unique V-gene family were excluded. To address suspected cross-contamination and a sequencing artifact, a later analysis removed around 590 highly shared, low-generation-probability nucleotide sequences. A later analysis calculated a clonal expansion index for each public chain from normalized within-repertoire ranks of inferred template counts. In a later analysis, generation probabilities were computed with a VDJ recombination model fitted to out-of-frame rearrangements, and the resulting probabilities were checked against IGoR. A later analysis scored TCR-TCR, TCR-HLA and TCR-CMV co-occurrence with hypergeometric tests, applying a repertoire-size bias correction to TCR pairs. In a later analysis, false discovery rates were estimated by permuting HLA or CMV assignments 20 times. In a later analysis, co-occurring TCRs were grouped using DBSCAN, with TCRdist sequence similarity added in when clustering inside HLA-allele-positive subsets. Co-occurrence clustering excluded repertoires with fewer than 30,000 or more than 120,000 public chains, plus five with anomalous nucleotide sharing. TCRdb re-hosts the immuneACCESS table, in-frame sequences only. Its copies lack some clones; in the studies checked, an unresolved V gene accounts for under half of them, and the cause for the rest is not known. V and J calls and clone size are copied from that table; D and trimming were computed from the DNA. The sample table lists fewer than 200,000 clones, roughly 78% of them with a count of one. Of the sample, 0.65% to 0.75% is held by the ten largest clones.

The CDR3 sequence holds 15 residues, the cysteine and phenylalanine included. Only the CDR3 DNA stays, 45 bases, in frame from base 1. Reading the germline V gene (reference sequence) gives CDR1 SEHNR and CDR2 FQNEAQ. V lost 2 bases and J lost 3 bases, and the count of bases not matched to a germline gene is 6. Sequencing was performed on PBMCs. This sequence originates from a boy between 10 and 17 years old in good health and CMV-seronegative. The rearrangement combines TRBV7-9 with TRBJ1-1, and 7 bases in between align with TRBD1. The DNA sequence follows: TGTGCCAGCAGCTTATTCGCAGGGGGTGACACTGAAGCTTTCTTT. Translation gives CASSLFAGGDTEAFF. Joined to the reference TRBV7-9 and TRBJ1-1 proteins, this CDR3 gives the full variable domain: DTGVSQNPRHKITKRGQNVTFRCDPISEHNRLYWYRQTLGQGPEFLTYFQNEAQLEKSRLLSDRFSAERPKGSFSTLEIQRTEQGDSAMYLCASSLFAGGDTEAFFGQGTRLTVV.